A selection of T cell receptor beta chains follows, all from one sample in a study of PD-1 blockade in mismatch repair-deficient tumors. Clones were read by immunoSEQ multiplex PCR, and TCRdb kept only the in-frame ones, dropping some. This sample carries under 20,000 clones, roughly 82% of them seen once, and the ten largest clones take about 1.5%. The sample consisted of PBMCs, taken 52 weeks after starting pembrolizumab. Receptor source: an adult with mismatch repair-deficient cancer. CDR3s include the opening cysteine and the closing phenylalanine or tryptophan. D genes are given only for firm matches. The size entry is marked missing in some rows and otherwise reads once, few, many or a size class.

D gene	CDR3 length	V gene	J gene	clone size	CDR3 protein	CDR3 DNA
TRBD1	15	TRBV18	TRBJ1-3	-	CASSGGQTSGNTIYF	TGTGCCAGCTCAGGGGGACAGACCTCTGGAAACACCATATATTTT
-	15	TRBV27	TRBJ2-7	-	CASSLPSRGALEQYF	TGTGCCAGCAGTTTACCGAGCCGGGGGGCCCTCGAGCAGTACTTC
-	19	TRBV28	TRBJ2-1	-	CASSPTAADPTGSYNEQFF	TGTGCCAGCAGCCCGACGGCCGCCGACCCCACAGGCTCCTACAATGAGCAGTTCTTC
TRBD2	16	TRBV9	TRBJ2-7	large	CASSVLPTSGSYEQYF	TGTGCCAGCAGCGTTCTCCCCACTAGCGGGAGTTACGAGCAGTACTTC
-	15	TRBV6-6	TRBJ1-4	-	CASSYGAPTNEKLFF	TGTGCCAGCAGTTACGGGGCACCAACTAATGAAAAACTGTTTTTT
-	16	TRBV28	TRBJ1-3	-	CASSAPGVTSGNTIYF	TGTGCCAGCAGTGCCCCGGGGGTAACTTCCGGAAACACCATATATTTT
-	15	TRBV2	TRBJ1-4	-	CASSERGRGSEKLFF	TGTGCCAGCAGTGAAAGGGGTAGGGGTAGTGAAAAACTGTTTTTT
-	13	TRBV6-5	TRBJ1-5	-	CASSWGPYQPQHF	TGTGCCAGCAGTTGGGGCCCTTATCAGCCCCAGCATTTT
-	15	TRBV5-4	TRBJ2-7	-	CASSTKTGSSYEQYF	TGTGCCAGCAGCACCAAGACAGGTAGCTCCTACGAGCAGTACTTC
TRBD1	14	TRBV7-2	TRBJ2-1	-	CASRRDRGRNEQFF	TGTGCCAGCAGACGGGACAGGGGGCGGAATGAGCAGTTCTTC
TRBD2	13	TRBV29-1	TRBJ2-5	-	CSVEVGGAETQYF	TGCAGCGTTGAGGTCGGGGGGGCAGAGACCCAGTACTTC
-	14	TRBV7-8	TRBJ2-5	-	CASSPTRVQETQYF	TGTGCCAGCAGCCCGACGCGGGTACAAGAGACCCAGTACTTC
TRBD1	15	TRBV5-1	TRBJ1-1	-	CASSLGGGWNTEAFF	TGCGCCAGCAGCTTGGGAGGGGGCTGGAACACTGAAGCTTTCTTT
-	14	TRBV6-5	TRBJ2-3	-	CASSFGGDVDTQYF	TGTGCCAGCAGCTTCGGGGGAGACGTAGATACGCAGTATTTT
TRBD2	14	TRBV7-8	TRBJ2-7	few	CASSSTSGSYEQYF	TGTGCCAGCAGCTCGACTAGCGGTTCCTACGAGCAGTACTTC
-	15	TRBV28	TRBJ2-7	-	CASTLLGGTRYEQYF	TGTGCCAGCACCCTGCTCGGGGGGACAAGGTACGAGCAGTACTTC
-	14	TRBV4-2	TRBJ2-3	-	CASSHDTGTDTQYF	TGTGCCAGCAGCCATGACACAGGGACAGATACGCAGTATTTT
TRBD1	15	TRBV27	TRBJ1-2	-	CASSRQGLWRYGYTF	TGTGCCAGCAGTCGACAGGGGCTTTGGAGATATGGCTACACCTTC
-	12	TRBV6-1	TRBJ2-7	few	CASSETHYEQYF	TGTGCCAGCAGTGAAACTCACTACGAGCAGTACTTC
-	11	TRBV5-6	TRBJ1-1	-	CASSDGGVAFF	TGTGCCAGCAGCGACGGGGGGGTAGCTTTCTTT
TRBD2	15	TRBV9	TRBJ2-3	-	CASSFLAGGTDTQYF	TGTGCCAGCAGCTTCTTAGCGGGAGGTACAGATACGCAGTATTTT
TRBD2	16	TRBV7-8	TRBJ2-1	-	CASSLGSGGAYNEQFF	TGTGCCAGCAGCTTAGGGTCGGGAGGTGCCTACAATGAGCAGTTCTTC
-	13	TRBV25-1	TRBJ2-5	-	CASSVRVGETQYF	TGTGCCAGCAGTGTACGGGTGGGAGAGACCCAGTACTTC
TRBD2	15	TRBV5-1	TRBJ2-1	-	CASSPGLVGNNEQFF	TGCGCCAGCAGCCCCGGACTAGTTGGTAACAATGAGCAGTTCTTC
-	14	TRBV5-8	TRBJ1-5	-	CASSLGGTNQPQHF	TGTGCCAGCAGCTTGGGGGGCACGAATCAGCCCCAGCATTTT
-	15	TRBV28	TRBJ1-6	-	CASSRGIAYNSPLHF	TGTGCCAGCAGCCGGGGTATCGCCTATAATTCACCCCTCCACTTT
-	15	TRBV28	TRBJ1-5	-	CASSLYVQGQQPQHF	TGTGCCAGCAGTCTTTATGTACAGGGACAACAGCCCCAGCATTTT